This T cell receptor (beta chain) was identified during a study of shared clonotypes between healthy human individuals. Study conclusions and caveats: The generation probabilities recorded for non-shared clonotypes fell below those of clonotypes shared by all four donors.

With 4 bases removed from V and 0 bases from J, the gap between germline ends came to 12 bases. CDR3 length equals 16 residues. The V gene's germline CDR1 is SEHNR and CDR2 FQNEAQ (reference sequence). This was a deep-level run. Assay: immunoSEQ multiplex PCR; the TCRdb copy retains only in-frame clones and omits some. The sample lists approximately 1,500,000 clones, roughly 96% occurring once. This clone appeared a single time. No antigen is known for it. There were only Caucasian adults among the donors, and all lived in Nashville, Tennessee. The source material was naive CD4+ T cells sorted from blood. Sample subset: CD45RA+ positively selected. This chain uses TRBV7-9 with TRBJ2-2, with D maybe TRBD2 (6 bases). This TCR derives from a man aged 25-45 years in good health. The CDR3 nucleotides read TGTGCCAGCAGCTCAGTGGGGGGAGCGAACACCGGGGAGCTGTTTTTT. Amino acids: CASSSVGGANTGELFF.